A single sample is the source of the 9 T cell receptor beta chains below, sequenced in a study of beta chain features in type 1 diabetes. The investigators reverse transcribed all of the isolated RNA, so they sequenced expressed TCRB transcripts. Some clones are missing from TCRdb's copy, which holds only in-frame ones; the method was immunoSEQ multiplex PCR. The sample lists roughly 610,000 clones; about 14% were seen once. Source material: naive CD4+ T cells from blood. The receptor source for this set is a man aged 18 to 29 in good health.

The chain links TRBV13 to TRBJ2-3; D is ambiguous. Trimming removed 3 bases at V and 2 bases at J, with 3 bases between. The CDR3 contains 12 residues. Looked up from germline, CDR1 is PRHDT and CDR2 is FYEKMQ (reference sequence). The CDR3 region is CASSFITDTQYF. The DNA of the CDR3 is TGTGCCAGCAGCTTCATCACAGATACGCAGTATTTT. The full variable domain, completed using reference TRBV13 and TRBJ2-3, is AAGVIQSPRHLIKEKRETATLKCYPIPRHDTVYWYQQGPGQDPQFLISFYEKMQSDKGSIPDRFSAQQFSDYHSELNMSSLELGDSALYFCASSFITDTQYFGPGTRLTVL.

The table lists this clone with a few counts. The CDR3, as DNA: TGTGCCAGCAGTTTCCCAGGGAATTCACCCCTCCACTTT. Translating gives CASSFPGNSPLHF. The rearrangement uses TRBV27 and TRBJ1-6; weak D call: TRBD1 (5 bases). Trimming left V 3 bases short and J 7 bases short, with 7 bases between. The CDR3 runs to 13 residues. Germline V gene data show CDR1 as MNHEY and CDR2 as SMNVEV (reference sequence).

V is TRBV10-3 and J is TRBJ1-2, with D uncertain. The CDR3 runs 13 residues. Per germline, CDR1 ENHRY and CDR2 SYGVKD. The V gene lost 3 bases and the J gene lost 5 bases, with 10 bases spanning the gap. The CDR3 is CAISDPGRYGYTF. The CDR3 DNA is TGTGCCATCAGTGATCCTGGGAGGTATGGCTACACCTTC.

This clone was seen a few times. Other nucleotide sequences in the sample specify the same CDR3. The chain combines TRBV7-2 with TRBJ2-4, with TRBD2 as a possible D gene (6 bases). Germline V CDR1 and CDR2: SGHTA, FQGNSA. Trimming cost V 0 bases and J 0 bases, with 9 bases left between them. The length of the CDR3 is 16 residues. For the CDR3, the DNA is TGTGCCAGCAGCTTAGCGGGAGGACTAGCCAAAAACATTCAGTACTTC. Translating gives CASSLAGGLAKNIQYF.

The chain uses TRBV5-1 and TRBJ1-4, with 9 nucleotides matching TRBD1. This CDR3 is built from 16 residues. Trimming cost V 1 base and J 3 bases; bases outside gene matches: 4. Germline V lookup: CDR1 SGHRS, CDR2 YFSETQ. The CDR3 loop reads CASSLPQGAANEKLFF. Written as DNA, the CDR3 is TGCGCCAGCAGCTTGCCACAGGGGGCAGCTAATGAAAAACTGTTTTTT.

Only one count was recorded for this clone. The chain combines TRBV7-9 with TRBJ1-1; a weak D match, TRBD1 (6 bases). CDR3 length equals 17 residues. V lost 5 bases to trimming and J lost 5 bases, with 24 bases between them. CDR1 is SEHNR and CDR2 is FQNEAQ in the germline V gene (reference sequence). This CDR3 is CASSPWAGRGTGTEAFF. The CDR3 nucleotides are TGTGCCAGCAGCCCCTGGGCGGGTAGGGGAACAGGGACTGAAGCTTTCTTT.

This clone was counted only a few times. Other DNA sequences in this sample translate to the same CDR3. The chain links TRBV6-5 to TRBJ2-7, with D possibly matching TRBD1 (6 bases). CDR3 size: 12 residues. Germline CDR1 and CDR2: MNHEY and SVGAGI. The V and J ends lost 4 bases and 4 bases respectively, with 8 bases between them. The CDR3 nucleotides read TGTGCCAGCAGTTTACAGGGTTACGAGCAGTACTTC. Residues: CASSLQGYEQYF.

This chain joins TRBV9 and TRBJ2-3; D is unclear. The V and J ends lost 0 bases and 2 bases respectively, with 7 bases between them. This CDR3 region has 14 residues. CDR1 and CDR2 from the germline V gene are SGDLS and YYNGEE. The CDR3 loop reads CASSVVKSTDTQYF. In DNA form, the CDR3 reads TGTGCCAGCAGCGTAGTGAAGTCCACAGATACGCAGTATTTT.

There are a few counts of this clone. This chain uses TRBV10-3 with TRBJ2-7; maybe TRBD1 (6 bases). The CDR3 is 14 amino acids. Trimming pared 2 bases from V and 3 bases from J, leaving 11 bases between. In germline, CDR1 is ENHRY, CDR2 SYGVKD. The CDR3 loop is CAISERTGLYEQYF. The CDR3 DNA is TGTGCCATCAGTGAGCGAACAGGGCTCTACGAGCAGTACTTC.